These T cell receptor beta chains were read from a single sample in a study of blood T cell repertoires in COVID-19. Measured with immunoSEQ multiplex PCR; TCRdb has only the in-frame clones, and not every one. The sample has 240,000 or so clones; around nine tenths are singletons. Sequenced material: peripheral blood. The receptors stem from a woman between 40 and 50 years old who had recovered from COVID-19. Both conserved end residues are part of each CDR3. Each record gives: CDR3 protein, CDR3 DNA, D gene, V gene, clone size, J gene. A D gene is named only where the DNA matches it firmly. Clone sizes are given selectively: once, few, many, or a class where the clone is expanded.

CASMPRGGEKLFF TGTGCCAGCATGCCGCGCGGGGGTGAAAAACTGTTTTTT . TRBV27 . TRBJ1-4
CASSFGEISYNEQFF TGTGCCAGCAGCTTTGGGGAGATCTCCTACAATGAGCAGTTCTTC . TRBV7-9 . TRBJ2-1
CASSLWVNGQGGEKLFF TGCGCCAGCAGCTTGTGGGTAAACGGTCAGGGTGGTGAAAAACTGTTTTTT . TRBV5-1 . TRBJ1-4
CASSRNRVTGELFF TGTGCCAGCAGCCGGAACAGGGTCACCGGGGAGCTGTTTTTT . TRBV7-2 . TRBJ2-2
CASRLAGWTEAFF TGTGCCAGCAGGCTCGCAGGGTGGACTGAAGCTTTCTTT . TRBV2 . TRBJ1-1
CAWSVLGSGRSYNEQFF TGTGCCTGGAGTGTCCTGGGTAGCGGGAGGTCCTACAATGAGCAGTTCTTC TRBD2 TRBV30 . TRBJ2-1
CASSLDQGRGAFF TGCGCCAGCAGCTTGGACCAGGGCCGAGGAGCTTTCTTT . TRBV5-1 once TRBJ1-1
CASRWADYSNQPQHF TGTGCCAGCAGGTGGGCCGATTATAGCAATCAGCCCCAGCATTTT . TRBV6-5 . TRBJ1-5
CAWSVSVAQGSSPLHF TGTGCCTGGAGTGTATCGGTGGCGCAGGGTTCATCACCCCTCCACTTT . TRBV30 . TRBJ1-6
CASSVGLGVTDTQYF TGTGCCAGCAGTGTGGGCCTCGGGGTTACAGATACGCAGTATTTT . TRBV2 . TRBJ2-3
CASSWGGGGTEAFF TGTGCCAGCAGCTGGGGTGGAGGAGGCACTGAAGCTTTCTTT . TRBV5-4 . TRBJ1-1
CASTPGETQYF TGTGCCAGCACCCCAGGGGAGACCCAGTACTTC . TRBV7-2 . TRBJ2-5
CASSTGTGGRPQHF TGTGCCAGCAGCACCGGGACAGGGGGCCGGCCCCAGCATTTT TRBD1 TRBV6-2/TRBV6-3 . TRBJ1-5
CASSPGVAGPQETQYF TGTGCCAGCAGCCCCGGGGTAGCGGGACCCCAAGAGACCCAGTACTTC TRBD2 TRBV3-1/TRBV3-2 . TRBJ2-5